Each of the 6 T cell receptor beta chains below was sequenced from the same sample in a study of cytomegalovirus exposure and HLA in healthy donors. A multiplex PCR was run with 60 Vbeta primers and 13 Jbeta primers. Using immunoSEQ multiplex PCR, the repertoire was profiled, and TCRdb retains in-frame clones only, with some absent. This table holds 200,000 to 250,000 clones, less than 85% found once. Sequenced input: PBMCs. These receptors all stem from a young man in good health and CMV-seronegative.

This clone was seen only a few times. The CDR3 loop reads CASSPAGGAYGYTF. The CDR3 nucleotides read TGTGCCAGCAGCCCCGCCGGGGGGGCCTATGGCTACACCTTC. V gene TRBV7-2 combines with J gene TRBJ1-2, with D maybe TRBD1 (6 bases). Between the trimmed V and J ends, which lost 5 bases and 4 bases, there was a span of 14 bases. Germline CDR1 reads SGHTA; CDR2 reads FQGNSA. The CDR3 loop spans 14 amino acids.

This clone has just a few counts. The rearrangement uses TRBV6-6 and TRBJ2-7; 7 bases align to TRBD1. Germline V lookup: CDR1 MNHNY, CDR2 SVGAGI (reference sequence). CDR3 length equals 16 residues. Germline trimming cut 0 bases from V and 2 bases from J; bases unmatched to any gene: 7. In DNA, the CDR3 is TGTGCCAGCAGTTACTCGAGTCCAGGGGGTGCCTACGAGCAGTACTTC. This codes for CASSYSSPGGAYEQYF.

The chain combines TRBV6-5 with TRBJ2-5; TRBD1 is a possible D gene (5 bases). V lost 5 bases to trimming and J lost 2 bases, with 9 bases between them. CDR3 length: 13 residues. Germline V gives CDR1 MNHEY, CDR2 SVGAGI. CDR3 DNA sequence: TGTGCCAGCAGTATGACAGAACAAGAGACCCAGTACTTC. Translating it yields CASSMTEQETQYF.

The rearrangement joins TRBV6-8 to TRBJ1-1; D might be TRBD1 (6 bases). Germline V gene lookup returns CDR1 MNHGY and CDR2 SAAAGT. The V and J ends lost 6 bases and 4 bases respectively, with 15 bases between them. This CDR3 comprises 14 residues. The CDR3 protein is CASSSKAGVTEAFF. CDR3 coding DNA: TGTGCCAGCAGCTCCAAGGCAGGGGTCACTGAAGCTTTCTTT.

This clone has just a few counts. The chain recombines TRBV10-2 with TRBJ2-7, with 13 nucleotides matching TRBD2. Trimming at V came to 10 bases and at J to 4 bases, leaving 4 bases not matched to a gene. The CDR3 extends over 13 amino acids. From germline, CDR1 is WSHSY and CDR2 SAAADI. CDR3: CATRTSGSYEQYF. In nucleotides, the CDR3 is TGCGCCACCAGGACTAGCGGGAGTTACGAGCAGTACTTC.

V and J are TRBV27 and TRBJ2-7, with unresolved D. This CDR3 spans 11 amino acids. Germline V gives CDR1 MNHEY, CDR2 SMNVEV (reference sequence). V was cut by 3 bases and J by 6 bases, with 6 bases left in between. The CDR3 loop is CASSFLSEQYF. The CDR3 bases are TGTGCCAGCAGTTTTCTCTCCGAGCAGTACTTC.